This T cell receptor beta chain was recovered during a study of breast tumors, draining lymph nodes, adjacent tissues. TCRdb used MiXCR to reprocess the multiplex PCR reads, holding one entry per CDR3 protein. The data hold roughly 15,000 distinct CDR3 sequences, with 50% to 70% observed a single time. The CDR3 contains 16 residues. The V gene's germline CDR1 is DFQATT and CDR2 SNEGSKA (reference sequence). A remark on this clonotype: No antigen is known for it. The junction and the germline gene differ at one end; a read error may be behind it.

Study-wide results and caveats: Compared with basal-like, luminal-like tumors shared significantly more repertoire with nontumor tissue. Data only fit, rather than demonstrated, lymph node origin of most tumor T cells. Findings are consistent with lymph node origin and intratumoral expansion of most tumor T cells. Tumor repertoires ranked between lymph nodes and nontumor tissue in diversity, with V and J gene preferences.

This chain links TRBV20-1 with TRBJ2-1, with TRBD2 identical over 8 bases. The TCR comes from a female donor with breast cancer. Some clones in this sample may be carry-over from other donors' samples. The sequenced sample was tumor-adjacent breast tissue. DNA of the CDR3: TGCAGTGCTAGAGGCCCTAGGACTAGCTCCTACAATGAGCAGGTCTTC. As protein: CSARGPRTSSYNEQVF.